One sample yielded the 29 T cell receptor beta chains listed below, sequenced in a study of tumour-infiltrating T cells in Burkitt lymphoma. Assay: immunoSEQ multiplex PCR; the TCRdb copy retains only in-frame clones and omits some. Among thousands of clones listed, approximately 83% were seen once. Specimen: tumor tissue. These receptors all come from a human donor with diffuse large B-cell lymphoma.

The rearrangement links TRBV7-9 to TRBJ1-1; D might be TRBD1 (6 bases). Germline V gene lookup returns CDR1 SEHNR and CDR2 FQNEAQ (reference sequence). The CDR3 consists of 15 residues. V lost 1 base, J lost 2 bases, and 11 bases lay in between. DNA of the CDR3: TGTGCCAGCAGCTTAGTACTAGGGGGAAACACTGAAGCTTTCTTT. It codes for CASSLVLGGNTEAFF.

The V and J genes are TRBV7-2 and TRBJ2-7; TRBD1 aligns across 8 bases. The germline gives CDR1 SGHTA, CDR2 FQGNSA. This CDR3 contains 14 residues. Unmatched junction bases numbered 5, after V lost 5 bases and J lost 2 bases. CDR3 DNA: TGTGCCAGCAGCCGAGAGGGACAGGCCTACGAGCAGTACTTC. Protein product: CASSREGQAYEQYF.

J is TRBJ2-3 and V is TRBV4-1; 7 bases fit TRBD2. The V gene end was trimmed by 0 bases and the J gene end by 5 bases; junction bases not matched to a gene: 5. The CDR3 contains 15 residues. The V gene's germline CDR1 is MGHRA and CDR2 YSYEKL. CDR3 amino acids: CASSQEASGRDTQYF. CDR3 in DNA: TGCGCCAGCAGCCAAGAGGCTAGCGGAAGAGATACGCAGTATTTT.

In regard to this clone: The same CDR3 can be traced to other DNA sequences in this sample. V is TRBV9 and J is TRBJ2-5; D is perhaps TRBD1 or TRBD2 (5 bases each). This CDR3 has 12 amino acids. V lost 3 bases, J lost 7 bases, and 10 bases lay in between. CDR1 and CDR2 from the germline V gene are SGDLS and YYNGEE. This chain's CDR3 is CASSAGTGTQYF. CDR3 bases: TGTGCCAGCAGCGCAGGGACGGGGACCCAGTACTTC.

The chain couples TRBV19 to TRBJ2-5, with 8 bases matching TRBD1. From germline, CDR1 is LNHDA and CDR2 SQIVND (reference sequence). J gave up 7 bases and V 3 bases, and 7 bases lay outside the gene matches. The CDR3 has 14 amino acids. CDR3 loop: CASSIGTGQGTQYF. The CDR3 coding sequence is TGTGCCAGTAGTATTGGGACAGGTCAGGGGACCCAGTACTTC.

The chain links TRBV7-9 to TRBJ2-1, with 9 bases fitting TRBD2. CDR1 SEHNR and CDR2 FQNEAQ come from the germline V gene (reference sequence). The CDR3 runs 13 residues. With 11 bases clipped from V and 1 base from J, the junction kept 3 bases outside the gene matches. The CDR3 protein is CAGRGGSYNEQFF. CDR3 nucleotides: TGTGCCGGGCGGGGGGGGTCCTACAATGAGCAGTTCTTC. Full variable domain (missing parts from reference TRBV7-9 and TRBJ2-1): DTGVSQNPRHKITKRGQNVTFRCDPISEHNRLYWYRQTLGQGPEFLTYFQNEAQLEKSRLLSDRFSAERPKGSFSTLEIQRTEQGDSAMYLCAGRGGSYNEQFFGPGTRLTVL.

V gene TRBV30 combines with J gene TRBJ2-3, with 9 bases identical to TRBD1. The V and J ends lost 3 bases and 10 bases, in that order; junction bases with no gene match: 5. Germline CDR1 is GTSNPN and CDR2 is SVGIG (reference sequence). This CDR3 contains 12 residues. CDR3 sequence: CAWSWDREAQYF. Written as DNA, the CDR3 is TGTGCCTGGAGCTGGGACAGGGAGGCGCAGTATTTT.

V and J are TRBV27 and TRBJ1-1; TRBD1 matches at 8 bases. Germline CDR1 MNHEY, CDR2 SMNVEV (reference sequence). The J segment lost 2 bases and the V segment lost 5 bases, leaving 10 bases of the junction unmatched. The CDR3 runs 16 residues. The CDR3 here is CASSPSQGALNTEAFF. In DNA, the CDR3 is TGTGCCAGCAGTCCCTCGCAGGGGGCCCTAAACACTGAAGCTTTCTTT.

This CDR3 reads CASSPSASEAYEQYF. DNA of the CDR3: TGCGCCAGCAGCCCTTCGGCGAGCGAGGCCTACGAGCAGTACTTC. The V gene is TRBV5-1, the J gene TRBJ2-7; no reliable D call. The CDR3 consists of 15 residues. The V and J ends lost 4 bases and 2 bases respectively, with 16 bases between them. Germline-derived CDR1 and CDR2 are SGHRS and YFSETQ.

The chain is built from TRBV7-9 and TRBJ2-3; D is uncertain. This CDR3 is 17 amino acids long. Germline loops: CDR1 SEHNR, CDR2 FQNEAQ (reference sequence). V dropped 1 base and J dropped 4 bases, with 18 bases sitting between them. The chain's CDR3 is CASSLELVVDPPDTQYF. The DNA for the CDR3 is TGTGCCAGCAGCTTAGAGTTGGTAGTCGATCCCCCAGATACGCAGTATTTT.

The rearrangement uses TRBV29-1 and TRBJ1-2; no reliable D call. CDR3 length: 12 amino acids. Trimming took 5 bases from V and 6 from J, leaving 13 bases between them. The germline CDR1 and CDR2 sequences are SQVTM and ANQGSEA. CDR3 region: CSVFGVYDGYTF. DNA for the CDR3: TGCAGCGTTTTCGGGGTGTACGATGGCTACACCTTC.

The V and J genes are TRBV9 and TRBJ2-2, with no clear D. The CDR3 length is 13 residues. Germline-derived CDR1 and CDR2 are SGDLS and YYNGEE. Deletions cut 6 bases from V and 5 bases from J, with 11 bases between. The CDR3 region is CASNRPGTGELFF. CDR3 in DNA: TGTGCCAGCAACCGGCCAGGTACCGGGGAGCTGTTTTTT. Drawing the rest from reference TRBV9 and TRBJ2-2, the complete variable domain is DSGVTQTPKHLITATGQRVTLRCSPRSGDLSVYWYQQSLDQGLQFLIQYYNGEERAKGNILERFSAQQFPDLHSELNLSSLELGDSALYFCASNRPGTGELFFGEGSRLTVL.

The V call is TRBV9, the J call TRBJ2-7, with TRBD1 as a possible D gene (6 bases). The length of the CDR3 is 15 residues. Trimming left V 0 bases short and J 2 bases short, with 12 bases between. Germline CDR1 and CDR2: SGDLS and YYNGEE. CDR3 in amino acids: CASSVGLDSTYEQYF. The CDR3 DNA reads TGTGCCAGCAGCGTAGGTCTGGACAGTACCTACGAGCAGTACTTC.

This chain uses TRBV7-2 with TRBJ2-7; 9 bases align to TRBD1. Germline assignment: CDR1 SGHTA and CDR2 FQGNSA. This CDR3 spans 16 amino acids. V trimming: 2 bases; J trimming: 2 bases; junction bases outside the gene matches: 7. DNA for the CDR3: TGTGCCAGCAGCTTATCCGACAGGGGGGGGGCCTACGAGCAGTACTTC. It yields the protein CASSLSDRGGAYEQYF. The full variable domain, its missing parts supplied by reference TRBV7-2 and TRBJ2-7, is GAGVSQSPSNKVTEKGKDVELRCDPISGHTALYWYRQSLGQGLEFLIYFQGNSAPDKSGLPSDRFSAERTGGSVSTLTIQRTQQEDSAVYLCASSLSDRGGAYEQYFGPGTRLTVT.

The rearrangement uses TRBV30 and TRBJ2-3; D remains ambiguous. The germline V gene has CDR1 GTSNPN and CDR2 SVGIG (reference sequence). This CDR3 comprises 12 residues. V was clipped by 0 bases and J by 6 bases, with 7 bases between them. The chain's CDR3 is CAWSVLVDTQYF. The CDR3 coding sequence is TGTGCCTGGAGTGTACTCGTGGATACGCAGTATTTT.

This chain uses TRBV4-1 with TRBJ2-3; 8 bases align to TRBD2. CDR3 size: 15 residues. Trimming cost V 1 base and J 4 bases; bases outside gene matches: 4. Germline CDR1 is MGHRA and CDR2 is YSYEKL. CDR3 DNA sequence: TGCGCCAGCAGCCAAGCATCGGGGGGGCCAGATACGCAGTATTTT. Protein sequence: CASSQASGGPDTQYF.

The DNA of the CDR3 is TGTGCCAGCAGCCTGGACACGGGCGAGCAGTACTTC. Its protein product is CASSLDTGEQYF. The rearrangement joins TRBV5-4 to TRBJ2-7; D perhaps matches TRBD1 (5 bases). CDR3 length: 12 amino acids. Germline V lookup: CDR1 SGHNT, CDR2 YYREEE (reference sequence). The ends were cut back, 4 bases at V and 6 bases at J, with 11 bases in the middle.

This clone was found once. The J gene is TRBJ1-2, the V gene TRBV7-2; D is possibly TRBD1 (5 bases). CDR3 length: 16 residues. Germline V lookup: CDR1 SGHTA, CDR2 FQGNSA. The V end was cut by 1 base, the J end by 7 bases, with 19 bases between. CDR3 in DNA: TGTGCCAGCAGCTTAGTAGGACACAACCTACTGGGTGGCTACACCTTC. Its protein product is CASSLVGHNLLGGYTF.

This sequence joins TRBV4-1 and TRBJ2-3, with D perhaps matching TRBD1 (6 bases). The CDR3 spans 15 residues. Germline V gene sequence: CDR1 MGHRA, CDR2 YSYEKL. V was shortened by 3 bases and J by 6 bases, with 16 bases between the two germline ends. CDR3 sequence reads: CASSQRVGGGDTQYF. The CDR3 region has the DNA TGCGCCAGCAGCCAGAGGGTAGGGGGTGGTGATACGCAGTATTTT.

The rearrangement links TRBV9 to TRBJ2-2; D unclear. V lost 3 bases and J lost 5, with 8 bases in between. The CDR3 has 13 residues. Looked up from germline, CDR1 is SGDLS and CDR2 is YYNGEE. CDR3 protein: CASSEDHTGELFF. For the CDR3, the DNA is TGTGCCAGCAGCGAGGACCATACCGGGGAGCTGTTTTTT.

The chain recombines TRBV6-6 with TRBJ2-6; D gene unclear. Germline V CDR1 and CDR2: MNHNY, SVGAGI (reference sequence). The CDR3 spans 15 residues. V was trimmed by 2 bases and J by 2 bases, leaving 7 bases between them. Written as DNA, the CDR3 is TGTGCCAGCAGTTACCCCTCACCTGGGGCCAACGTCCTGACTTTC. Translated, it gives CASSYPSPGANVLTF.

The CDR3 loop reads CASSPWIGQEKQYF. As DNA, the CDR3 is TGCGCCAGCAGCCCCTGGATAGGGCAGGAAAAGCAGTACTTC. The chain links TRBV5-1 to TRBJ2-7; D remains ambiguous. The germline V and J ends were trimmed by 4 bases and 8 bases, with 19 bases remaining between them. In germline, CDR1 is SGHRS, CDR2 YFSETQ. The CDR3 covers 14 residues.

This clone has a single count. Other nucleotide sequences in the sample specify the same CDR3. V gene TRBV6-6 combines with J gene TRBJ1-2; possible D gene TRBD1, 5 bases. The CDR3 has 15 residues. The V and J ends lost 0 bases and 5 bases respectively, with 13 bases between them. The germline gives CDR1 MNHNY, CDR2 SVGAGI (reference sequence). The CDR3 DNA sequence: TGTGCCAGCAGTTACTCACAGGAGATTAATTATGGCTACACCTTC. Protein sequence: CASSYSQEINYGYTF.

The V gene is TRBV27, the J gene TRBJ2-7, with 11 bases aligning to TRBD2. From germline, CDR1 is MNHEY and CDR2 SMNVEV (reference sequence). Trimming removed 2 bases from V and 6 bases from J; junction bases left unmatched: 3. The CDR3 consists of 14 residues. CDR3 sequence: CASSLHLAGGEQYF. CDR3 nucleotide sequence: TGTGCCAGCAGTTTACATCTAGCGGGAGGCGAGCAGTACTTC.

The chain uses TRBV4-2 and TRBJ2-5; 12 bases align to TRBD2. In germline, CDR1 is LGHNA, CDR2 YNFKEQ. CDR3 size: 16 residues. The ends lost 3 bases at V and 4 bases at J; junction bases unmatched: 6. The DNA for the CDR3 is TGTGCCAGCAGCCACCTAGCGGGAGGGAATACAGAGACCCAGTACTTC. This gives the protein CASSHLAGGNTETQYF.

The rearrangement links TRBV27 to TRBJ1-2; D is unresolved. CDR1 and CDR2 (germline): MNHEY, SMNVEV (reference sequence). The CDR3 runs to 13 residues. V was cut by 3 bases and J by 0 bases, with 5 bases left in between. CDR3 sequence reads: CASSFDANYGYTF. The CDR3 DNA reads TGTGCCAGCAGTTTCGACGCTAACTATGGCTACACCTTC.

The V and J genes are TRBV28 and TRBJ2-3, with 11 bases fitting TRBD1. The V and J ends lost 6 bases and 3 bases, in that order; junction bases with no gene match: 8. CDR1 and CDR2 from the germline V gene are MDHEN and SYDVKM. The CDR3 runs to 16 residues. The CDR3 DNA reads TGTGCCAGCAGACCTCCAGGGACAGGGGGGACAGATACGCAGTATTTT. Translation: CASRPPGTGGTDTQYF.

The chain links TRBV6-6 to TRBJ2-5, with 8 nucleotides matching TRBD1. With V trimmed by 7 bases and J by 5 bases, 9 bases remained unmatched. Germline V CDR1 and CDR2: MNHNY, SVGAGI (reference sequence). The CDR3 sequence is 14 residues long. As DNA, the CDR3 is TGTGCCAGCACCTTGGACAGGGCGGTGGAGACCCAGTACTTC. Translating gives CASTLDRAVETQYF.

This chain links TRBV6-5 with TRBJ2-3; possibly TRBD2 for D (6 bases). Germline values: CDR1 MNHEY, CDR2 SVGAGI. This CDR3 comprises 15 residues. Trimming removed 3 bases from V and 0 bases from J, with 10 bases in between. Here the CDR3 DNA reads TGTGCCAGCAGTTATAATCTAGCGAGCACAGATACGCAGTATTTT. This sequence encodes CASSYNLASTDTQYF.